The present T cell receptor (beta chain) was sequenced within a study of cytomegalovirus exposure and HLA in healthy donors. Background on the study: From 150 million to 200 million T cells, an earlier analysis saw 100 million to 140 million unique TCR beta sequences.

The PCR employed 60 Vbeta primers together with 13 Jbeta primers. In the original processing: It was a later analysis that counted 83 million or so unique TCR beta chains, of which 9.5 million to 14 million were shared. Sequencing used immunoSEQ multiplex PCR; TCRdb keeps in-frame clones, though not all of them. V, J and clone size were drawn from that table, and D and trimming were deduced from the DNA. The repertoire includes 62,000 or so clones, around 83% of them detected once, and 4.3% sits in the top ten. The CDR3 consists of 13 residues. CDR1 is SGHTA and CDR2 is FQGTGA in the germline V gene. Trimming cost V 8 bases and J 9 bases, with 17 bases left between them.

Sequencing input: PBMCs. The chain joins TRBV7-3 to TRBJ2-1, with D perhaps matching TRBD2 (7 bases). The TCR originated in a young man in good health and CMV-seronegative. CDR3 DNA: TGTGCCAGCGGGGAGGGGGTATTCGGTGAGCAGTTCTTC. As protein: CASGEGVFGEQFF.